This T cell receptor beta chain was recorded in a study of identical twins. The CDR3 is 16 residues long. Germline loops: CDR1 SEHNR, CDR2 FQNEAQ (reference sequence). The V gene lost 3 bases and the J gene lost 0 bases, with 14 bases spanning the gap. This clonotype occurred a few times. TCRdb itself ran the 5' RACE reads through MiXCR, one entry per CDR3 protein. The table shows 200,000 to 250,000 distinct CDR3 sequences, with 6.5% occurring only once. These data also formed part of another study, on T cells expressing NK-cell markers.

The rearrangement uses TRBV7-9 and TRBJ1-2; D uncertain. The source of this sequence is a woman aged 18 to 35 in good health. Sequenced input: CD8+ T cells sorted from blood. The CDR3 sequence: CASSLPSAVANYGYTF. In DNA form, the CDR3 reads TGTGCCAGCAGCTTGCCCTCGGCGGTAGCTAACTATGGCTACACCTTC.